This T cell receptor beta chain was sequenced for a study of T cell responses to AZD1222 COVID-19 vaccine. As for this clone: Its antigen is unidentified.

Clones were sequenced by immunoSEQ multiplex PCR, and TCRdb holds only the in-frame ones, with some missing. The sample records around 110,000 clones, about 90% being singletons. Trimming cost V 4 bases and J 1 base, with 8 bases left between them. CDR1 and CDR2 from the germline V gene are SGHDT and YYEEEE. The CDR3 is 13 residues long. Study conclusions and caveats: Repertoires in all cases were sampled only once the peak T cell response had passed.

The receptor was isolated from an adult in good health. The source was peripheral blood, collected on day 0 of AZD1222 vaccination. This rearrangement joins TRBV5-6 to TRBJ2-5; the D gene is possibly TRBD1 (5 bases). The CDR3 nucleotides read TGTGCCAGCAGCATAACAGGCCAAGAGACCCAGTACTTC. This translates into CASSITGQETQYF.